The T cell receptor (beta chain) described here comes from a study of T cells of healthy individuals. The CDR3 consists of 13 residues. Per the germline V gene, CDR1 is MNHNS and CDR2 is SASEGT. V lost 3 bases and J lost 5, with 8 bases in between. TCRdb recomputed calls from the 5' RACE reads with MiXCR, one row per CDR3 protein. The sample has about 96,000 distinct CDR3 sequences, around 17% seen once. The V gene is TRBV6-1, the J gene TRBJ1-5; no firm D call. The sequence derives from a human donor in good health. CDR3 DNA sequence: TGTGCCAGCAGTGATTTTTGGGATCAGCCCCAGCATTTT. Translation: CASSDFWDQPQHF.